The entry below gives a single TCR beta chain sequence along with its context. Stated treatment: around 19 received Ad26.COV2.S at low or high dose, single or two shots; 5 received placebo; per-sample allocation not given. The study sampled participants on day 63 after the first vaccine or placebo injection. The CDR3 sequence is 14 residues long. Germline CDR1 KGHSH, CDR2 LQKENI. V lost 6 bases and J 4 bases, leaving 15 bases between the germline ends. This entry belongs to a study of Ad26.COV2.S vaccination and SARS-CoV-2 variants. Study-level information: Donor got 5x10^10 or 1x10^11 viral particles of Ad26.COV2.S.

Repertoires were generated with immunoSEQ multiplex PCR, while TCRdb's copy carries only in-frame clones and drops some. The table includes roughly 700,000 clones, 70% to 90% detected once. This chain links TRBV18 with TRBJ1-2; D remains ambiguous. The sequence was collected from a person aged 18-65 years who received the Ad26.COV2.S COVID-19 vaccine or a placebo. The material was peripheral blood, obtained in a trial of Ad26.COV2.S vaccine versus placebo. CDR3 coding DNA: TGTGCCAGCTCGGCGTTAACATCAAGCTATGGCTACACCTTC. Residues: CASSALTSSYGYTF.